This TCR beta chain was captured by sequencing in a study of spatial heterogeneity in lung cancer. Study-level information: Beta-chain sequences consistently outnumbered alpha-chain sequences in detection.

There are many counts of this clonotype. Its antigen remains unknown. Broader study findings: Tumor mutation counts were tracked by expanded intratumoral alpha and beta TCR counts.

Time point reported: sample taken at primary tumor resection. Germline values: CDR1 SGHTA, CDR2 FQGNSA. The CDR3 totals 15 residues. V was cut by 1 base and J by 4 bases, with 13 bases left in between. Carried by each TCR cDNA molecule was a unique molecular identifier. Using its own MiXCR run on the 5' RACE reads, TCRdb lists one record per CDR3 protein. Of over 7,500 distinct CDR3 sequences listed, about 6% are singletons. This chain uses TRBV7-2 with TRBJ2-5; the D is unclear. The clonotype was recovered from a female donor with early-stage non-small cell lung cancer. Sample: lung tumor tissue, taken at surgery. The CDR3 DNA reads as TGTGCCAGCAGCTTAGATTTCGGAGTTAGAGAGACCCAGTACTTC. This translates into CASSLDFGVRETQYF.